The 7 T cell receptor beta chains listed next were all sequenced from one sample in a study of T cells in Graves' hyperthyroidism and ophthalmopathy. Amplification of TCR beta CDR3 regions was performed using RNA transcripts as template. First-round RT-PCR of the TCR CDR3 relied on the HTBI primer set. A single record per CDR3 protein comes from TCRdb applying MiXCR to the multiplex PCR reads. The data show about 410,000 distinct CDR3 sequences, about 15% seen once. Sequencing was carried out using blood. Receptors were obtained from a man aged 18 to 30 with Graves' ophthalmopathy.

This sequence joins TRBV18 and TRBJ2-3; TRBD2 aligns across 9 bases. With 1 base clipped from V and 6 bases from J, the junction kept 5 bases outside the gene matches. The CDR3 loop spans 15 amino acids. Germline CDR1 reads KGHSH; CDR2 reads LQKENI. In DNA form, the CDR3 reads TGTGCCAGCTCACCACGCGGGAGGGCCGGGGATACGCAGTATTTT. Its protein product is CASSPRGRAGDTQYF.

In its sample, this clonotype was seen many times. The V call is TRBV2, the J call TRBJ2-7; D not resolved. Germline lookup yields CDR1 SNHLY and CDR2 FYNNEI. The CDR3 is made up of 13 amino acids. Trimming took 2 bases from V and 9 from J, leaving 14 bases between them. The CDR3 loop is CASSELDPTGQYF. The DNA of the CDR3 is TGTGCCAGCAGTGAATTAGACCCTACTGGGCAGTACTTC.

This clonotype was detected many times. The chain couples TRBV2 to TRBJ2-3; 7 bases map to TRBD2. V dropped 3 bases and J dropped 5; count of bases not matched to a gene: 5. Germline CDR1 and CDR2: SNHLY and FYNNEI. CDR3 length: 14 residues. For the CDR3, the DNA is TGTGCCAGCAGTGAGGCGGGAGATATAGATACGCAGTATTTT. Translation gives CASSEAGDIDTQYF.

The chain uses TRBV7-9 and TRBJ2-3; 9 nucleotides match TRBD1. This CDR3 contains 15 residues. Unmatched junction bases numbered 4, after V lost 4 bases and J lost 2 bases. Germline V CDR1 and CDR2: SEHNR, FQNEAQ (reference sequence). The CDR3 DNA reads TGTGCCAGCAGCTCTGGGACAGGGAACACAGATACGCAGTATTTT. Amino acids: CASSSGTGNTDTQYF. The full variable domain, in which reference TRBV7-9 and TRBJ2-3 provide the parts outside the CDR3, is DTGVSQNPRHKITKRGQNVTFRCDPISEHNRLYWYRQTLGQGPEFLTYFQNEAQLEKSRLLSDRFSAERPKGSFSTLEIQRTEQGDSAMYLCASSSGTGNTDTQYFGPGTRLTVL.

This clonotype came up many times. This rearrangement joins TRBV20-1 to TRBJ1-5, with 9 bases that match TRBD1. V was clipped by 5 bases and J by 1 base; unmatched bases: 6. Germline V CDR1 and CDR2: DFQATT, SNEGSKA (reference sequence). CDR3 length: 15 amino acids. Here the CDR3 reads CSAHGGQGSNQPQHF. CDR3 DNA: TGCAGTGCTCACGGCGGACAGGGGAGCAATCAGCCCCAGCATTTT.

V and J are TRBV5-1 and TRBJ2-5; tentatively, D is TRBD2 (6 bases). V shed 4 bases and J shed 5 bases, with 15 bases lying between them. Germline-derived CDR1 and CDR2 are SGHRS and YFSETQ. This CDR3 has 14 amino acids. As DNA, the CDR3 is TGCGCCAGCAGCCCCCGAGGGGAGGAGGAGACCCAGTACTTC. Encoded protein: CASSPRGEEETQYF.

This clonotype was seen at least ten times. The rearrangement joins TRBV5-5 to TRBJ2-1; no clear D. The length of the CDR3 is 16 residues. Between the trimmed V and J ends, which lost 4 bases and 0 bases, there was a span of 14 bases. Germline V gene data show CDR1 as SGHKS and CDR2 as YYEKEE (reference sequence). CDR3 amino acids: CASSKTAQSSYNEQFF. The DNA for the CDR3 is TGTGCCAGCAGCAAAACGGCGCAAAGCTCCTACAATGAGCAGTTCTTC.